This T cell receptor beta chain emerged from a study of breast tumors, draining lymph nodes, adjacent tissues (TCRdb year 2016). Regarding the complete study: TCR beta repertoires were compared across tumor, adjacent nontumor tissue and axillary lymph nodes obtained from breast cancer patients. In human breast cancer, the study set out to evaluate how tumor, surrounding tissue and draining lymph node repertoires relate to one another and whether T cells may move between these sites. Points the paper makes about the study in general: The study presented the conclusion that tumor T cells originate in lymph nodes as consistent with a hypothesis, not as something directly demonstrated. The similarity between tumor and nontumor tissue repertoires was significantly greater in luminal-like breast cancer than in basal-like breast cancer. The data were considered consistent with the idea that most tumor T cells come from the lymph node and then expand in tumor tissue. Tumor T-cell repertoires showed less diversity than lymph node repertoires and more diversity than nontumor tissue repertoires, and tumor T-cell repertoires showed preferential V and J gene usage.

The sample was run on an Illumina HiSeq 2000. TCR beta chain libraries were generated by multiplex PCR amplification. The amplified TCR beta chain products were analyzed by high-throughput sequencing. TCRdb took the public reads, trimmed them with fastp at Q25, ran MiXCR for clone calling and kept in-frame beta chains. Here each entry gathers all rows of one CDR3 protein and keeps the most common genes and DNA. This sample holds approximately 45,000 distinct CDR3 sequences; more than 20% were observed only once. Of the sample, roughly 8% falls within the top ten clones. Measured from the cysteine to the phenylalanine, the CDR3 is 17 residues long. The entry retains the CDR3 DNA only, 51 bases that are in frame from base 1. The germline V end is reduced by 3 bases and the J end by 2 bases; junction bases left unmatched: 8. Taken from the germline V gene, the CDR1 and CDR2 loops are MNHEY and SVGAGI.

This clonotype has ten or more counts. The antigen this receptor binds is unknown. Base qualities are not at hand, and no much larger clone is one base apart. Sample: breast tumor tissue. The receptor's source is a female donor with breast cancer. Some clones in this sample may be carry-over from other donors' samples. This chain is built from TRBV6-5 and TRBJ2-1, with 9 bases aligning to TRBD2. The DNA sequence is as follows: TGTGCCAGCAGTTATTTCGCGGGGGGGCAGACCTACAATGAGCAGTTCTTC. It encodes CASSYFAGGQTYNEQFF.